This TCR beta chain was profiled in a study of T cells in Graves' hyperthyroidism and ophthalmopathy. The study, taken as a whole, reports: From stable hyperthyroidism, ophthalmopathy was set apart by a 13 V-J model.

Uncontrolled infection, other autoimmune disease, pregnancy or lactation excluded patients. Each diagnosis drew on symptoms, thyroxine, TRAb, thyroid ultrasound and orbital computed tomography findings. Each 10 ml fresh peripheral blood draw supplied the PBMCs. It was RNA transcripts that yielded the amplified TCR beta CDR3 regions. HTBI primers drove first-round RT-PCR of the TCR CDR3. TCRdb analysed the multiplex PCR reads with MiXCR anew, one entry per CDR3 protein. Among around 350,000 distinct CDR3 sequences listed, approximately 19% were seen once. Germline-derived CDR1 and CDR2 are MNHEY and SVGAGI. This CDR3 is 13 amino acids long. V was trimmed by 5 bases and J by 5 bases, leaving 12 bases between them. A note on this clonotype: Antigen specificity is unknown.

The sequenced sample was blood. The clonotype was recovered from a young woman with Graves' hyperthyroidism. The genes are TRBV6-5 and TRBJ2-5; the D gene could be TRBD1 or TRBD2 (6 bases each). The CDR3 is CASSNPGAETQYF. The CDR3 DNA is TGTGCCAGCAGTAACCCGGGGGCTGAGACCCAGTACTTC.